The 28 T cell receptor beta chains below come from one sample, sequenced in a study of PD-L1 blockade in urothelial cancer. As for time point: peripheral blood 6 weeks after treatment start. Sequenced by immunoSEQ multiplex PCR; TCRdb stores in-frame clones only, minus some. The repertoire has around 48,000 clones, about 86% of them found once; the top ten carry more than 9%. The sample was PBMCs, taken around atezolizumab (anti-PD-L1) treatment. These receptors came from a man aged 60 to 75 with urothelial cancer.

The chain couples TRBV11-2 to TRBJ2-7, with D possibly being TRBD1 (6 bases). The germline V gene encodes CDR1 SGHAT and CDR2 FQNNGV. Deletions cut 5 bases from V and 0 bases from J, with 11 bases between. The CDR3 is 14 amino acids. CDR3 sequence reads: CASSPGAVSYEQYF. The CDR3 DNA follows: TGTGCCAGCAGCCCAGGGGCAGTCTCCTACGAGCAGTACTTC.

This clone has just one count. This rearrangement joins TRBV10-3 to TRBJ2-7, with 11 positions matching TRBD2. The CDR3 is 14 amino acids. V shed 3 bases and J 8 bases; nucleotides not matched to a gene: 6. Germline V gene sequence: CDR1 ENHRY, CDR2 SYGVKD. This chain's CDR3 is CAISELAGAGKQYF. The DNA for the CDR3 is TGTGCCATCAGTGAACTAGCGGGGGCTGGGAAGCAGTACTTC.

The chain carries TRBV9 and TRBJ1-6, with D perhaps matching TRBD1 (5 bases). V lost 4 bases and J 7 bases, leaving 15 bases between the germline ends. CDR3 length: 15 residues. Per germline, CDR1 SGDLS and CDR2 YYNGEE. Here the CDR3 reads CASSLQGLGNSPLHF. The CDR3 nucleotides read TGTGCCAGCAGCCTTCAGGGTTTGGGGAATTCACCCCTCCACTTT.

This clone was observed once. This chain uses TRBV28 with TRBJ2-3, with D perhaps TRBD1 (6 bases). Trimming took 1 base from V and 2 from J, leaving 13 bases between them. CDR3 length: 16 residues. From germline, CDR1 is MDHEN and CDR2 SYDVKM. The CDR3 region has the DNA TGTGCCAGCAGTTTATCAGGGGTTTTCCACACAGATACGCAGTATTTT. This sequence encodes CASSLSGVFHTDTQYF.

The chain couples TRBV6-5 to TRBJ2-6; no clear D. Trimming took 4 bases from V and 4 from J, leaving 8 bases between them. Germline values: CDR1 MNHEY, CDR2 SVGAGI. The CDR3 is 14 residues long. DNA for the CDR3: TGTGCCAGCAGTTCCCTCGGGGGGGCCAACGTCCTGACTTTC. Translating gives CASSSLGGANVLTF.

The V and J genes are TRBV7-6 and TRBJ1-1; 12 bases agree with TRBD1. With V trimmed by 3 bases and J by 4 bases, 9 bases remained unmatched. The CDR3 runs to 17 residues. Germline V gene lookup returns CDR1 SGHVS and CDR2 FNYEAQ. The DNA for the CDR3 is TGTGCCAGCAGCTTCGACCGGGACAGGGGGCTGTCCACTGAAGCTTTCTTT. Amino acids: CASSFDRDRGLSTEAFF.

V is TRBV14 and J is TRBJ2-2; 13 nucleotides match TRBD2. CDR1 SGHDN and CDR2 FVKESK come from the germline V gene. The CDR3 has 19 residues. V shed 4 bases, J shed 7 bases, and the junction held 15 bases outside the gene matches. The DNA for the CDR3 is TGTGCCAGCAGCCGGACCCGACTACTAGCGGGGGGGAAAAACGGGGAGCTGTTTTTT. Translated, it gives CASSRTRLLAGGKNGELFF.

This chain joins TRBV9 and TRBJ1-5, with 8 bases identical to TRBD1. This CDR3 is 17 amino acids long. The V and J ends lost 2 bases and 2 bases, in that order; junction bases with no gene match: 9. Germline V gene lookup returns CDR1 SGDLS and CDR2 YYNGEE. CDR3 coding DNA: TGTGCCAGCAGCGTCACCCCCAGGGGGCGCGGCAATCAGCCCCAGCATTTT. This encodes CASSVTPRGRGNQPQHF.

The chain couples TRBV5-4 to TRBJ1-6; D might be TRBD1 (6 bases). Trimming cost V 5 bases and J 0 bases, with 12 bases left between them. The germline CDR1 and CDR2 sequences are SGHNT and YYREEE (reference sequence). This CDR3 has 16 residues. The CDR3 reads CASSRDMSSYNSPLHF. For the CDR3, the DNA is TGTGCCAGCAGTAGGGACATGAGCTCCTATAATTCACCCCTCCACTTT. Filled out from reference TRBV5-4 and TRBJ1-6, the complete variable domain reads ETGVTQSPTHLIKTRGQQVTLRCSSQSGHNTVSWYQQALGQGPQFIFQYYREEENGRGNFPPRFSGLQFPNYSSELNVNALELDDSALYLCASSRDMSSYNSPLHFGNGTRLTVT.

This clone came up a few times. The chain carries TRBV5-1 and TRBJ1-2; 8 bases are shared with TRBD1. Germline V gene data show CDR1 as SGHRS and CDR2 as YFSETQ. V gave up 5 bases and J gave up 3 bases; unmatched junction bases: 6. CDR3 length: 14 residues. The CDR3 spells CASRWTGLDYGYTF. In nucleotides, the CDR3 is TGCGCCAGCAGATGGACAGGGCTGGACTATGGCTACACCTTC.

CDR3 DNA sequence: TGTGCCAGCAGCTTTGGCGGAGGTTCGGAGACCCAGTACTTC. It is translated as CASSFGGGSETQYF. The chain recombines TRBV7-2 with TRBJ2-5; D possibly corresponds to TRBD2 (5 bases). Trimming took 3 bases from V and 5 from J, leaving 13 bases between them. The CDR3 has 14 residues. Germline CDR1 SGHTA, CDR2 FQGNSA. Full variable domain (remainder filled in from reference TRBV7-2 and TRBJ2-5): GAGVSQSPSNKVTEKGKDVELRCDPISGHTALYWYRQSLGQGLEFLIYFQGNSAPDKSGLPSDRFSAERTGGSVSTLTIQRTQQEDSAVYLCASSFGGGSETQYFGPGTRLLVL.

The chain recombines TRBV6-6 with TRBJ2-7, with D hard to call. Germline CDR1 reads MNHNY; CDR2 reads SVGAGI (reference sequence). V lost 9 bases and J lost 0, with 15 bases in between. The CDR3 loop spans 14 amino acids. In DNA, the CDR3 is TGTGCCAGTTGTCCGGTTCTCGACTCCTACGAGCAGTACTTC. It encodes CASCPVLDSYEQYF.

This clone has a single count. V gene TRBV7-2 combines with J gene TRBJ2-2; D uncertain. In germline, CDR1 is SGHTA, CDR2 FQGNSA. This CDR3 has 12 residues. V lost 5 bases and J 4 bases, leaving 5 bases between the germline ends. The CDR3 DNA sequence: TGTGCCAGCAGCCTTAGCACCGGGGAGCTGTTTTTT. It encodes CASSLSTGELFF.

The chain combines TRBV5-8 with TRBJ1-5; 10 positions match TRBD1. V dropped 0 bases and J dropped 6; count of bases not matched to a gene: 3. The germline gives CDR1 SGHTS, CDR2 YDEGEE. The CDR3 is 15 residues long. CDR3 coding DNA: TGTGCCAGCAGCTTGGGACAGGGGGCGGTTCAGCCCCAGCATTTT. Amino acids: CASSLGQGAVQPQHF.

V is TRBV27 and J is TRBJ2-7, with 8 bases aligning to TRBD1. CDR1 is MNHEY, CDR2 SMNVEV, per germline (reference sequence). The V and J ends lost 6 bases and 6 bases, in that order; junction bases with no gene match: 10. The CDR3 totals 14 residues. As DNA, the CDR3 is TGTGCCAGCAGGAACTCCCTCAGGGGGCTCGAGCAGTACTTC. It yields the protein CASRNSLRGLEQYF.

The chain links TRBV19 to TRBJ1-1; TRBD1 is a possible D gene (6 bases). The CDR3 is 13 residues long. V was cut by 6 bases and J by 1 base, with 9 bases left in between. The germline V gene encodes CDR1 LNHDA and CDR2 SQIVND (reference sequence). The CDR3 reads CASRLGQNTEAFF. The CDR3 DNA is TGTGCCAGTAGGTTGGGACAGAACACTGAAGCTTTCTTT. The full variable domain, in which reference TRBV19 and TRBJ1-1 provide the parts outside the CDR3, is DGGITQSPKYLFRKEGQNVTLSCEQNLNHDAMYWYRQDPGQGLRLIYYSQIVNDFQKGDIAEGYSVSREKKESFPLTVTSAQKNPTAFYLCASRLGQNTEAFFGQGTRLTVV.

This chain uses TRBV9 with TRBJ2-7, with D uncertain. The CDR3 has 14 residues. The V gene lost 0 bases and the J gene lost 5 bases, with 12 bases spanning the gap. Germline V lookup: CDR1 SGDLS, CDR2 YYNGEE. CDR3 residues: CASSVDPDLNEQYF. The CDR3 DNA reads TGTGCCAGCAGCGTAGATCCCGACTTAAACGAGCAGTACTTC.

The rearrangement joins TRBV27 to TRBJ1-4, with D possibly being TRBD1 (6 bases). The germline V gene encodes CDR1 MNHEY and CDR2 SMNVEV (reference sequence). The CDR3 consists of 15 residues. V was cut by 5 bases and J by 7 bases, with 17 bases left in between. CDR3 bases: TGTGCCAGCAGTCACACAGGGTTTTTTGGTGAAAAACTGTTTTTT. This translates into CASSHTGFFGEKLFF.

The chain is built from TRBV11-3 and TRBJ1-1, with a weak D call TRBD1 (6 bases). Trimming took 2 bases from V and 2 from J, leaving 15 bases between them. The CDR3 consists of 16 residues. In germline, CDR1 is SGHNT, CDR2 YENEEA. The CDR3: CASSLPGRGLNTEAFF. The DNA of the CDR3 is TGTGCCAGCAGCTTACCTGGCAGGGGCCTTAACACTGAAGCTTTCTTT. Full variable domain (rest looked up from reference TRBV11-3 and TRBJ1-1): EAGVVQSPRYKIIEKKQPVAFWCNPISGHNTLYWYLQNLGQGPELLIRYENEEAVDDSQLPKDRFSAERLKGVDSTLKIQPAELGDSAVYLCASSLPGRGLNTEAFFGQGTRLTVV.

The chain couples TRBV11-3 to TRBJ2-5, with 8 bases matching TRBD2. Trimming cost V 1 base and J 9 bases; bases outside gene matches: 10. CDR1 and CDR2 (germline): SGHNT, YENEEA. The CDR3 runs to 15 residues. The CDR3 DNA reads as TGTGCCAGCAGCTTAGGCGGGGGGAGACAGAGGGCCCAGTACTTC. It yields the protein CASSLGGGRQRAQYF.

This clone was observed once. The CDR3: CASSPRTVSSGELFF. Here the CDR3 DNA reads TGTGCCAGCAGCCCCCGGACAGTTAGCTCCGGGGAGCTGTTTTTT. The chain employs TRBV9 and TRBJ2-2; possibly TRBD1 for D (6 bases). CDR1 SGDLS and CDR2 YYNGEE come from the germline V gene. The CDR3 spans 15 residues. V lost 4 bases, J lost 6 bases, and 16 bases lay in between.

Only one count was recorded for this clone. The CDR3 sequence is CASSTGTVDYNEQFF. As DNA, the CDR3 is TGTGCCAGCAGTACCGGGACAGTTGACTACAATGAGCAGTTCTTC. The V and J genes are TRBV6-4 and TRBJ2-1; TRBD1 matches 7 bases. CDR1 is MRHNA, CDR2 SNTAGT, per germline. This CDR3 comprises 15 residues. Trimming at V came to 5 bases and at J to 3 bases, leaving 7 bases not matched to a gene.

The gene calls are TRBV9 and TRBJ1-1; possible D gene TRBD1, 6 bases. The CDR3 consists of 14 residues. V shed 4 bases and J shed 2 bases, with 12 bases lying between them. Looked up from germline, CDR1 is SGDLS and CDR2 is YYNGEE. CDR3 coding DNA: TGTGCCAGCAGCCCCCACAGGGTAAACACTGAAGCTTTCTTT. As protein: CASSPHRVNTEAFF.

The count of this clone is one. V and J are TRBV19 and TRBJ1-1, with TRBD1 matching over 12 bases. V trimming: 5 bases; J trimming: 2 bases; junction bases outside the gene matches: 6. This CDR3 has 16 amino acids. Per germline, CDR1 LNHDA and CDR2 SQIVND (reference sequence). The CDR3 here is CASSQGQGAYNTEAFF. In DNA, the CDR3 is TGTGCCAGTAGTCAGGGACAGGGGGCTTATAACACTGAAGCTTTCTTT.

The chain uses TRBV13 and TRBJ1-1, with D maybe TRBD1 (5 bases). The CDR3 totals 13 residues. Germline CDR1 PRHDT, CDR2 FYEKMQ (reference sequence). V lost 8 bases and J lost 2, with 12 bases in between. CDR3 sequence reads: CASLQDPNTEAFF. The CDR3 region has the DNA TGTGCCAGCCTACAGGACCCAAACACTGAAGCTTTCTTT. Full variable domain (missing parts from reference TRBV13 and TRBJ1-1): AAGVIQSPRHLIKEKRETATLKCYPIPRHDTVYWYQQGPGQDPQFLISFYEKMQSDKGSIPDRFSAQQFSDYHSELNMSSLELGDSALYFCASLQDPNTEAFFGQGTRLTVV.

The J gene is TRBJ1-1, the V gene TRBV6-5; no clear D. V lost 2 bases, J lost 6 bases, and 19 bases lay in between. The CDR3 consists of 16 residues. Germline V gene sequence: CDR1 MNHEY, CDR2 SVGAGI. The CDR3 reads CASSYSFEAPSPEAFF. In nucleotides, the CDR3 is TGTGCCAGCAGTTACAGCTTTGAAGCCCCGAGTCCTGAAGCTTTCTTT.

V gene TRBV9 combines with J gene TRBJ2-3; maybe TRBD2 (6 bases). Germline assignment: CDR1 SGDLS and CDR2 YYNGEE. The CDR3 runs to 14 residues. Deletions cut 3 bases from V and 6 bases from J, with 14 bases between. CDR3 nucleotide sequence: TGTGCCAGCAGCGGCGGGGTGGGGCTGGATACGCAGTATTTT. It encodes CASSGGVGLDTQYF.

V is TRBV7-8 and J is TRBJ1-5; 7 bases map to TRBD1. Germline values: CDR1 SGHVS, CDR2 FQNEAQ. The CDR3 covers 16 residues. With 4 bases clipped from V and 5 bases from J, the junction kept 11 bases outside the gene matches. Written as DNA, the CDR3 is TGTGCCAGCAGCTCAAGGGCAGGGGGACCAGATCAGCCCCAGCATTTT. It specifies CASSSRAGGPDQPQHF.